This T cell receptor (beta chain) was found in a study of blood T cell repertoires in COVID-19. The study assigned cohorts using participant-reported clinical history. The recovered donors of Cohort 3 showed two negative PCRs, clearance, or symptom resolution. The method was immunoSEQ multiplex PCR; TCRdb's version includes in-frame clones alone and lacks a portion of them. Counted here are around 500,000 clones, about 85% occurring once; the ten biggest clones make up around 7.9%. The CDR3 loop spans 13 amino acids. The germline gives CDR1 KGHSH, CDR2 LQKENI. V shed 6 bases, J shed 1 base, and the junction held 2 bases outside the gene matches.

The chain couples TRBV18 to TRBJ2-5; 7 bases map to TRBD1. The sequence derives from a woman aged 60-75 years who had recovered from COVID-19. Input material: PBMCs or T cells enriched from blood (not recorded which). The CDR3 sequence is CASSTGIQETQYF. For the CDR3, the DNA is TGTGCCAGCTCGACAGGGATCCAAGAGACCCAGTACTTC.